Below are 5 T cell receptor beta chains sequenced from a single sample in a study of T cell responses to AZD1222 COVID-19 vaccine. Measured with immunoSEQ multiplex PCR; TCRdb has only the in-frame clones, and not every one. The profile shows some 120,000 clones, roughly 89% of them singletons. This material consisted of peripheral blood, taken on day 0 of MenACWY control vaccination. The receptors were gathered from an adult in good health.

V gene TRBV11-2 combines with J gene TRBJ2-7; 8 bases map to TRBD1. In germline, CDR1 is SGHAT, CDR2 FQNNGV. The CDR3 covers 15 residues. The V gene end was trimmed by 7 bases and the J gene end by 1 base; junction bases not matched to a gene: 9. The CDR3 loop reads CASTFAGQESYEQYF. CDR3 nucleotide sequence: TGTGCCAGCACCTTTGCGGGACAGGAGTCCTACGAGCAGTACTTC.

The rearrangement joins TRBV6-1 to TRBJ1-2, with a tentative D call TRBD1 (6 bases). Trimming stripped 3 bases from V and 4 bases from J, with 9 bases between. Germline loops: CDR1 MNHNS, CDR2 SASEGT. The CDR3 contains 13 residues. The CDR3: CASSDNRVYGYTF. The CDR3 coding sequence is TGTGCCAGCAGTGACAACAGGGTCTATGGCTACACCTTC.

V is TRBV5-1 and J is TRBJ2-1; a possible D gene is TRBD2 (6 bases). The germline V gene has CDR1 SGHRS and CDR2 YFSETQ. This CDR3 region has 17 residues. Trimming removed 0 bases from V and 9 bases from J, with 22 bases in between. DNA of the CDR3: TGCGCCAGCAGCTTGGGCCCTACCTCGGCTAGCGCGGGTGAGCAGTTCTTC. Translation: CASSLGPTSASAGEQFF. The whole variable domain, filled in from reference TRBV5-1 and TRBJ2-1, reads KAGVTQTPRYLIKTRGQQVTLSCSPISGHRSVSWYQQTPGQGLQFLFEYFSETQRNKGNFPGRFSGRQFSNSRSEMNVSTLELGDSALYLCASSLGPTSASAGEQFFGPGTRLTVL.

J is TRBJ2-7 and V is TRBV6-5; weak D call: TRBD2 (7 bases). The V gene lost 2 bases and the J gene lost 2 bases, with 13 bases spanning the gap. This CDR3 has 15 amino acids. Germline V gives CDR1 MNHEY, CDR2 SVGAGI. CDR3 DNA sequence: TGTGCCAGCAGTTACCCTGCGGGGGCGACCTACGAGCAGTACTTC. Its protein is CASSYPAGATYEQYF.

The CDR3 sequence: CASTPGDFFGGYTF. For the CDR3, the DNA is TGTGCCAGCACCCCAGGGGATTTTTTTGGTGGCTACACCTTC. The rearrangement joins TRBV6-5 to TRBJ1-2, with a weak D call TRBD1 (6 bases). Germline-derived CDR1 and CDR2 are MNHEY and SVGAGI. Deletions cut 7 bases from V and 7 bases from J, with 19 bases between. The CDR3 has 14 residues.